The 32 T cell receptor beta chains listed next were all sequenced from one sample in a study of multiple sclerosis patients with progressive multifocal leukoencephalopathy. Time point given: time of PML onset. TCRdb keeps only in-frame clones here, not all; method: immunoSEQ multiplex PCR. There are about 30,000 clones in the sample; approximately 84% occur only once, and about 3.3% lies in the top ten. The starting material was PBMCs, obtained from a patient treated with natalizumab. Receptor source: a human donor with progressive multifocal leukoencephalopathy.

The chain links TRBV7-2 to TRBJ2-1; 7 bases match TRBD1. Trimming removed 5 bases from V and 3 bases from J; junction bases left unmatched: 10. This CDR3 contains 16 residues. Germline CDR1 SGHTA, CDR2 FQGNSA. CDR3 sequence reads: CASSLSTGVGYNEQFF. The CDR3 bases are TGTGCCAGCAGCCTAAGCACAGGGGTTGGCTACAATGAGCAGTTCTTC.

The genes are TRBV19 and TRBJ2-2, with D perhaps assigned TRBD1 or TRBD2 (5 bases each). Trimming pared 3 bases from V and 3 bases from J, leaving 11 bases between. There are 15 residues in the CDR3. Per germline, CDR1 LNHDA and CDR2 SQIVND (reference sequence). This chain's CDR3 is CASSMGELDTGELFF. The DNA for the CDR3 is TGTGCCAGTAGTATGGGGGAACTGGACACCGGGGAGCTGTTTTTT.

In nucleotides, the CDR3 is TGTGCCAGCAGCTTAGAGTCGGGGGAAGCAGATACGCAGTATTTT. Translation gives CASSLESGEADTQYF. The chain combines TRBV7-2 with TRBJ2-3; a possible D gene is TRBD2 (6 bases). The CDR3 extends over 15 amino acids. Germline values: CDR1 SGHTA, CDR2 FQGNSA. V was shortened by 1 base and J by 4 bases, with 12 bases between the two germline ends.

The rearrangement uses TRBV7-2 and TRBJ2-7, with 10 nucleotides matching TRBD2. Trimming at V came to 5 bases and at J to 5 bases, leaving 9 bases not matched to a gene. This CDR3 is built from 15 residues. The germline CDR1 and CDR2 sequences are SGHTA and FQGNSA. CDR3 sequence: CASSPAASGSHEQYF. The CDR3 region has the DNA TGTGCCAGCAGCCCGGCGGCTAGCGGGAGCCACGAGCAGTACTTC. Full variable domain (missing parts from reference TRBV7-2 and TRBJ2-7): GAGVSQSPSNKVTEKGKDVELRCDPISGHTALYWYRQSLGQGLEFLIYFQGNSAPDKSGLPSDRFSAERTGGSVSTLTIQRTQQEDSAVYLCASSPAASGSHEQYFGPGTRLTVT.

V gene TRBV7-9 combines with J gene TRBJ1-2; D perhaps matches TRBD1 (5 bases). The V end was cut by 4 bases, the J end by 8 bases, with 20 bases between. The CDR3 consists of 15 residues. Germline CDR1 is SEHNR and CDR2 is FQNEAQ (reference sequence). This CDR3 is CASSSPSGGTGGYTF. Written as DNA, the CDR3 is TGTGCCAGCAGCTCGCCCTCCGGGGGTACGGGAGGCTACACCTTC.

This sequence joins TRBV10-2 and TRBJ1-1, with TRBD1 identical over 10 bases. CDR3 length equals 17 residues. Germline V gives CDR1 WSHSY, CDR2 SAAADI. The V segment lost 6 bases and the J segment 0 bases; nucleotides outside the gene matches: 10. The CDR3 DNA sequence: TGCGCCAGCAGGCGCTCATCGGGACAGGGGATGAACACTGAAGCTTTCTTT. It specifies CASRRSSGQGMNTEAFF.

This chain uses TRBV2 with TRBJ2-3; weak D call: TRBD2 (5 bases). From germline, CDR1 is SNHLY and CDR2 FYNNEI. V was pared by 4 bases and J by 0 bases, with 11 bases between. The CDR3 covers 15 residues. CDR3 coding DNA: TGTGCCAGCAGTGCCCGACTACCTAGCACAGATACGCAGTATTTT. It encodes CASSARLPSTDTQYF.

The chain has TRBV4-1 and TRBJ1-5; D uncertain. The CDR3 length is 17 residues. Germline assignment: CDR1 MGHRA and CDR2 YSYEKL. Trimming shortened V by 2 bases and J by 4 bases, and 18 bases separated the two germline ends. CDR3 coding DNA: TGCGCCAGCAGCCAATCATTACCTCAGGCAAGTAATCAGCCCCAGCATTTT. This sequence encodes CASSQSLPQASNQPQHF.

The rearrangement links TRBV5-6 to TRBJ1-3, with TRBD1 identical over 8 bases. Germline trimming cut 7 bases from V and 5 bases from J; bases unmatched to any gene: 8. Looked up from germline, CDR1 is SGHDT and CDR2 is YYEEEE. This CDR3 has 14 residues. CDR3 DNA: TGTGCCAGCGAAGGACAGGGCGTTAGAAACACCATATATTTT. Its translation is CASEGQGVRNTIYF. Complete variable domain (other parts from reference TRBV5-6 and TRBJ1-3): DAGVTQSPTHLIKTRGQQVTLRCSPKSGHDTVSWYQQALGQGPQFIFQYYEEEERQRGNFPDRFSGHQFPNYSSELNVNALLLGDSALYLCASEGQGVRNTIYFGEGSWLTVV.

The V gene is TRBV4-3, the J gene TRBJ1-2; D remains unclear. The CDR3 length is 15 residues. The V gene's germline CDR1 is LGHNA and CDR2 YSLEER. Trimming pared 4 bases from V and 1 base from J, leaving 13 bases between. The CDR3 sequence is CASSPAVGSNYGYTF. The CDR3 DNA follows: TGCGCCAGCAGCCCCGCAGTTGGGAGTAACTATGGCTACACCTTC.

The chain has TRBV7-9 and TRBJ2-1; TRBD2 matches at 14 bases. The CDR3 is 19 residues long. Germline V lookup: CDR1 SEHNR, CDR2 FQNEAQ (reference sequence). V lost 1 base to trimming and J lost 4 bases; unmatched junction nucleotides: 9. The chain's CDR3 is CASSLGGLAGVILYNEQFF. The CDR3 DNA follows: TGTGCCAGCAGCTTAGGGGGACTAGCGGGAGTCATATTGTACAATGAGCAGTTCTTC. The full variable domain, completed using reference TRBV7-9 and TRBJ2-1, is DTGVSQNPRHKITKRGQNVTFRCDPISEHNRLYWYRQTLGQGPEFLTYFQNEAQLEKSRLLSDRFSAERPKGSFSTLEIQRTEQGDSAMYLCASSLGGLAGVILYNEQFFGPGTRLTVL.

This rearrangement joins TRBV19 to TRBJ1-2, with 7 bases lining up with TRBD1. Trimming cost V 6 bases and J 1 base; bases outside gene matches: 11. The germline CDR1 and CDR2 sequences are LNHDA and SQIVND (reference sequence). The CDR3 covers 16 residues. The CDR3 DNA reads as TGTGCCAGTAGCCAGGGGGGAGTCGGGATTAACTATGGCTACACCTTC. Its protein is CASSQGGVGINYGYTF.

The chain combines TRBV6-5 with TRBJ1-1; no firm D call. Deletions cut 6 bases from V and 5 bases from J, with 16 bases between. CDR3 length: 14 residues. Per germline, CDR1 MNHEY and CDR2 SVGAGI. CDR3: CASRPERRGTEAFF. CDR3 bases: TGTGCCAGCAGGCCGGAGCGGCGGGGTACTGAAGCTTTCTTT.

The chain carries TRBV7-8 and TRBJ2-2; 9 bases are a match to TRBD1. With 7 bases clipped from V and 7 bases from J, the junction kept 16 bases outside the gene matches. The CDR3 has 17 amino acids. Looked up from germline, CDR1 is SGHVS and CDR2 is FQNEAQ. The DNA for the CDR3 is TGTGCCAGCACCCGTTCAATTCGGGACAGGGAGGACGGGGAGCTGTTTTTT. It specifies CASTRSIRDREDGELFF.

CDR3 sequence reads: CASSKAYTGELFF. CDR3 nucleotide sequence: TGTGCCAGCAGTAAAGCCTACACCGGGGAGCTGTTTTTT. This chain uses TRBV27 with TRBJ2-2; D remains unclear. Trimming took off 5 bases at V and 3 bases at J, with 7 bases between the two ends. The CDR3 extends over 13 amino acids. Germline CDR1 reads MNHEY; CDR2 reads SMNVEV (reference sequence).

V is TRBV9 and J is TRBJ1-3, with D possibly being TRBD1 (5 bases). Trimming cost V 6 bases and J 4 bases, with 14 bases left between them. The germline gives CDR1 SGDLS, CDR2 YYNGEE. The CDR3 runs 14 residues. The CDR3 nucleotides are TGTGCCAGCACCCCGACGGGGGGAGGAAACACCATATATTTT. Translated, it gives CASTPTGGGNTIYF.

V and J are TRBV7-9 and TRBJ2-7; 7 bases line up with TRBD2. The CDR3 extends over 14 amino acids. With 5 bases clipped from V and 3 bases from J, the junction kept 7 bases outside the gene matches. The V gene's germline CDR1 is SEHNR and CDR2 FQNEAQ (reference sequence). CDR3 nucleotide sequence: TGTGCCAGCAGCCCGGAGGGCGGGAGCTACGAGCAGTACTTC. Translated: CASSPEGGSYEQYF.

The chain combines TRBV11-2 with TRBJ1-4; D perhaps matches TRBD1 (5 bases). The CDR3 loop spans 16 amino acids. Trimming shortened V by 2 bases and J by 4 bases, and 14 bases separated the two germline ends. Germline CDR1 SGHAT, CDR2 FQNNGV. The CDR3, as DNA: TGTGCCAGCAGCTTAAATTCCGACAGATTTAATGAAAAACTGTTTTTT. Its translation: CASSLNSDRFNEKLFF.

CDR3 coding DNA: TGTGCCAGCAGCTCTAGACTACAGGGGGATGAGCAGTTCTTC. This encodes CASSSRLQGDEQFF. The chain uses TRBV7-9 and TRBJ2-1, with 8 bases fitting TRBD1. The CDR3 is 14 residues long. V dropped 4 bases and J dropped 8; count of bases not matched to a gene: 7. Germline V gene sequence: CDR1 SEHNR, CDR2 FQNEAQ (reference sequence).

V is TRBV19 and J is TRBJ2-1, with 12 bases that match TRBD2. Germline CDR1 reads LNHDA; CDR2 reads SQIVND (reference sequence). The V segment lost 4 bases and the J segment 0 bases; nucleotides outside the gene matches: 7. The CDR3 length is 18 residues. DNA for the CDR3: TGTGCCAGTAGTACTTCTAGCGGGAGGGTGAGCTCCTACAATGAGCAGTTCTTC. Residues: CASSTSSGRVSSYNEQFF.

The V call is TRBV5-1, the J call TRBJ2-5; D tentatively fits TRBD1 or TRBD2 (5 bases each). The assigned J gene may be wrong: the sequence end matches TRBJ2-7 better. This CDR3 has 14 residues. Per the germline V gene, CDR1 is SGHRS and CDR2 is YFSETQ. This CDR3 is CASSPPGRRYEQYF. In DNA, the CDR3 is TGCGCCAGCAGCCCTCCGGGACGGCGCTACGAGCAGTACTTC.

The chain carries TRBV27 and TRBJ2-7; TRBD1 matches 8 bases. CDR3 size: 13 residues. Germline V lookup: CDR1 MNHEY, CDR2 SMNVEV (reference sequence). V was pared by 4 bases and J by 6 bases, with 5 bases of the junction left unmatched. The CDR3 sequence: CASSSSTGVEQYF. In nucleotides, the CDR3 is TGTGCCAGCAGTTCCTCGACAGGGGTCGAGCAGTACTTC.

V gene TRBV4-1 combines with J gene TRBJ2-2; possibly TRBD1 for D (5 bases). The CDR3 spans 17 residues. V lost 0 bases and J 6 bases, leaving 17 bases between the germline ends. In germline, CDR1 is MGHRA, CDR2 YSYEKL. CDR3 loop: CASSQDQGLGGPGELFF. The CDR3 DNA reads as TGCGCCAGCAGCCAAGATCAGGGCTTAGGCGGCCCCGGGGAGCTGTTTTTT.

The gene calls are TRBV6-5 and TRBJ1-2, with D maybe TRBD1 (5 bases). This CDR3 has 11 amino acids. Trimming took 6 bases from V and 6 from J, leaving 8 bases between them. Germline V lookup: CDR1 MNHEY, CDR2 SVGAGI. CDR3: CASSGTDGYTF. The CDR3 nucleotides are TGTGCCAGCAGCGGGACGGATGGCTACACCTTC.

The chain couples TRBV28 to TRBJ2-2; TRBD1 might be the D (6 bases). Germline V gene sequence: CDR1 MDHEN, CDR2 SYDVKM. This CDR3 spans 15 amino acids. Between the trimmed V and J ends, which lost 6 bases and 8 bases, there was a span of 19 bases. The CDR3 region is CASSLPLTGTGELFF. CDR3 bases: TGTGCCAGCAGCCTGCCACTGACCGGGACAGGGGAGCTGTTTTTT.

The rearrangement joins TRBV30 to TRBJ2-5; 14 bases are shared with TRBD2. The germline V gene encodes CDR1 GTSNPN and CDR2 SVGIG (reference sequence). CDR3 length: 14 residues. J lost 7 bases, V lost 5 bases, and 6 bases had no gene match. The CDR3, as DNA: TGTGCCTGGCATGGGACTAGCGGGAGAGGGACCCAGTACTTC. Translated: CAWHGTSGRGTQYF.

The rearrangement joins TRBV19 to TRBJ2-1; D remains ambiguous. CDR3 length: 12 amino acids. Between the trimmed V and J ends, which lost 5 bases and 3 bases, there was a span of 5 bases. CDR1 is LNHDA and CDR2 is SQIVND in the germline V gene (reference sequence). CDR3 sequence: CASSRSYNEQFF. CDR3 in DNA: TGTGCCAGTAGTCGGAGCTACAATGAGCAGTTCTTC.

The chain links TRBV5-1 to TRBJ1-4; TRBD1 might be the D (5 bases). Germline V CDR1 and CDR2: SGHRS, YFSETQ. The CDR3 runs 15 residues. V shed 0 bases and J shed 0 bases, with 6 bases lying between them. For the CDR3, the DNA is TGCGCCAGCAGCTTGGCGGGGGCAACTAATGAAAAACTGTTTTTT. Encoded protein: CASSLAGATNEKLFF.

Worth noting for this clone: One end of the junction does not line up with germline, which may come from a read error. Within the sample, other DNA sequences also encode this same CDR3. This chain uses TRBV27 with TRBJ1-1; the D is unclear. The CDR3 contains 15 residues. Germline V lookup: CDR1 MNHEY, CDR2 SMNVEV (reference sequence). The CDR3 DNA reads as TGTGCTAGCAGTTTATACCAGGCCCCGAACACTGAAGCTTTCTTT. Its protein product is CASSLYQAPNTEAFF.

The chain recombines TRBV7-2 with TRBJ1-5; maybe TRBD1 (6 bases). The CDR3 is made up of 14 amino acids. V was clipped by 2 bases and J by 5 bases, with 10 bases between them. The germline V gene has CDR1 SGHTA and CDR2 FQGNSA. In DNA, the CDR3 is TGTGCCAGCAGCTTACCGGGGGCCTATCAGCCCCAGCATTTT. Encoded protein: CASSLPGAYQPQHF.

This clone was found a few times. The chain employs TRBV6-1 and TRBJ1-3, with no clear D. Per the germline V gene, CDR1 is MNHNS and CDR2 is SASEGT. The CDR3 consists of 13 residues. V lost 8 bases and J 0 bases, leaving 8 bases between the germline ends. The DNA for the CDR3 is TGTGCCAGCTTATCCAGCTCTGGAAACACCATATATTTT. As protein: CASLSSSGNTIYF.

This clone was counted between two and nine times. The rearrangement links TRBV11-3 to TRBJ1-1; 9 nucleotides agree with TRBD1. This CDR3 region has 15 residues. Germline CDR1 reads SGHNT; CDR2 reads YENEEA. J gave up 1 base and V 1 base, and 1 base lay outside the gene matches. CDR3 DNA sequence: TGTGCCAGCAGCTTAGGGGGACAGGGGAACACTGAAGCTTTCTTT. Residues: CASSLGGQGNTEAFF.